A selection of T cell receptor beta chains follows, all from one sample in a study of cytomegalovirus exposure and HLA in healthy donors. The data were produced by immunoSEQ multiplex PCR, yet TCRdb's version contains in-frame clones alone and is incomplete. The sample includes about 200,000 clones, 83% of them seen just once. Sequenced: PBMCs. All receptors derive from a woman aged 18-29 years in good health and CMV-seronegative. CDR3s include the opening cysteine and the closing phenylalanine or tryptophan. Each record gives: J gene, clone size, D gene, V gene, CDR3 DNA, CDR3 protein. D genes are given only for firm matches. Clone size is not always given. Where it is, it says once, few, many or a class for expanded clones.

J gene: TRBJ1-5
clone size: few
D gene: .
V gene: TRBV9
CDR3 DNA: TGTGCCAGCAGCGTAGGGGGGGGCTACAATCAGCCCCAGCATTTT
CDR3 protein: CASSVGGGYNQPQHF

J gene: TRBJ2-7
clone size: .
D gene: .
V gene: TRBV18
CDR3 DNA: TGTGCCAGCTCACCTTTCGGTGCCTACGAGCAGTACTTC
CDR3 protein: CASSPFGAYEQYF

J gene: TRBJ2-7
clone size: .
D gene: .
V gene: TRBV27
CDR3 DNA: TGTGCCAGCATGCCCACTTATTTGAACGAGCAGTACTTC
CDR3 protein: CASMPTYLNEQYF

J gene: TRBJ2-1
clone size: .
D gene: .
V gene: TRBV29-1
CDR3 DNA: TGCAGCGTTGAACGGAGGGGGAAACGGGAGCAGTTCTTC
CDR3 protein: CSVERRGKREQFF

J gene: TRBJ2-2
clone size: .
D gene: .
V gene: TRBV5-1
CDR3 DNA: TGCGCCAGCAGCCGTTCCGGAGTGAACACCGGGGAGCTGTTTTTT
CDR3 protein: CASSRSGVNTGELFF

J gene: TRBJ1-1
clone size: .
D gene: TRBD1
V gene: TRBV5-6
CDR3 DNA: TGTGCCAGCAGCTCTAACAGGGGCACTGAAGCTTTCTTT
CDR3 protein: CASSSNRGTEAFF

J gene: TRBJ1-1
clone size: once
D gene: TRBD1
V gene: TRBV18
CDR3 DNA: TGTGCCAGCTCACGACAGGGGCGCGACACTGAAGCTTTCTTT
CDR3 protein: CASSRQGRDTEAFF

J gene: TRBJ1-2
clone size: .
D gene: .
V gene: TRBV30
CDR3 DNA: TGTGCCTGGAGTACGATCTATGGCTACACCTTC
CDR3 protein: CAWSTIYGYTF

J gene: TRBJ2-5
clone size: .
D gene: TRBD1
V gene: TRBV5-4
CDR3 DNA: TGTGCCAGCAGCTTGGGCAGGGGGCGCGAGACCCAGTACTTC
CDR3 protein: CASSLGRGRETQYF

J gene: TRBJ1-5
clone size: .
D gene: TRBD1
V gene: TRBV6-4
CDR3 DNA: TGTGCCAGCAGCGCCCCGGGACAGGGGGGTTTTCGAGGCAATCAGCCCCAGCATTTT
CDR3 protein: CASSAPGQGGFRGNQPQHF

J gene: TRBJ2-1
clone size: .
D gene: TRBD1
V gene: TRBV15
CDR3 DNA: TGTGCCACCAGCAGAGTCACGAACAGGGGATCATACAATGAGCAGTTCTTC
CDR3 protein: CATSRVTNRGSYNEQFF

J gene: TRBJ2-3
clone size: .
D gene: .
V gene: TRBV30
CDR3 DNA: TGTGCCTGGAGTTCCCGGGGAAGGACAGATACGCAGTATTTT
CDR3 protein: CAWSSRGRTDTQYF

J gene: TRBJ1-2
clone size: .
D gene: .
V gene: TRBV29-1
CDR3 DNA: TGCAGCGTTGAATTACTCAGGGGCTATGGCTACACCTTC
CDR3 protein: CSVELLRGYGYTF